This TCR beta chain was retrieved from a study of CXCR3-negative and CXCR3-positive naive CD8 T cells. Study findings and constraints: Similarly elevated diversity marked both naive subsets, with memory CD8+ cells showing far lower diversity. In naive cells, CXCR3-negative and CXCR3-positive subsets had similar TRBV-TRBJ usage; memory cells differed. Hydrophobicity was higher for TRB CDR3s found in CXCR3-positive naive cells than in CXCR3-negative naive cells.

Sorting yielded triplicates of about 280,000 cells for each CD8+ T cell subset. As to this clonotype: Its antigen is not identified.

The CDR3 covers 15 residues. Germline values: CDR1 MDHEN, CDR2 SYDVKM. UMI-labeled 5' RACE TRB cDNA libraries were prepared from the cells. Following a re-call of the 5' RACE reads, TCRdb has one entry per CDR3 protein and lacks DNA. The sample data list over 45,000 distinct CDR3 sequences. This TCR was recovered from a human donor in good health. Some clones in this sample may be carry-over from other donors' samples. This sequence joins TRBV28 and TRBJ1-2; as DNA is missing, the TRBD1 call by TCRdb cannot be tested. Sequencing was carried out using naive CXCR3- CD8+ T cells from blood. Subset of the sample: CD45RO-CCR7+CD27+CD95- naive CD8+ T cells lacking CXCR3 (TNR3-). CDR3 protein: CASSSVRDWDYGYTF.